These 4 T cell receptor beta chains were sequenced from one sample in a study of blood T cell repertoires in COVID-19. Libraries were prepared by immunoSEQ multiplex PCR; TCRdb keeps only in-frame clonotypes and omits some of them. The table shows hundreds of thousands of clones, with 85% to 90% occurring only once. The material sequenced was peripheral blood. The source is a woman aged 45-59 years with acute or convalescent COVID-19.

The CDR3 DNA reads as TGTGCCAGCAGCCAATCGACAGGGTCGGATGGCTACACCTTC. This codes for CASSQSTGSDGYTF. The gene calls are TRBV16 and TRBJ1-2; 7 bases align to TRBD1. Trimming took 0 bases from V and 6 from J; bases not matched to a gene: 4. The CDR3 totals 14 residues. Germline V gene lookup returns CDR1 KGHSY and CDR2 FQNENV. Full variable domain (missing parts from reference TRBV16 and TRBJ1-2): GEEVAQTPKHLVRGEGQKAKLYCAPIKGHSYVFWYQQVLKNEFKFLISFQNENVFDETGMPKERFSAKCLPNSPCSLEIQATKLEDSAVYFCASSQSTGSDGYTFGSGTRLTVV.

CDR3 region: CAIRPSGGLRNEQFF. In DNA, the CDR3 is TGTGCCATCAGGCCTAGCGGGGGCCTCCGGAATGAGCAGTTCTTC. V and J are TRBV10-3 and TRBJ2-1; TRBD2 matches at 10 bases. This CDR3 comprises 15 residues. V dropped 6 bases and J dropped 7; count of bases not matched to a gene: 9. CDR1 is ENHRY and CDR2 is SYGVKD in the germline V gene.

This clone was recorded once. The chain is built from TRBV7-9 and TRBJ2-2; possibly TRBD2 for D (5 bases). CDR3 length: 18 residues. CDR1 is SEHNR, CDR2 FQNEAQ, per germline (reference sequence). V lost 5 bases to trimming and J lost 0 bases, with 19 bases between them. The chain's CDR3 is CASSPYERSFANTGELFF. The CDR3 region has the DNA TGTGCCAGCAGCCCATATGAGCGGAGTTTCGCGAACACCGGGGAGCTGTTTTTT.

The chain uses TRBV6-5 and TRBJ2-5, with TRBD2 matching 13 bases. This CDR3 is 14 amino acids long. The V and J ends lost 6 bases and 5 bases, in that order; junction bases with no gene match: 3. Germline V gene sequence: CDR1 MNHEY, CDR2 SVGAGI. The CDR3 nucleotides are TGTGCCAGCAGGGGGACTAGCGGGACGGAGACCCAGTACTTC. Encoded protein: CASRGTSGTETQYF.